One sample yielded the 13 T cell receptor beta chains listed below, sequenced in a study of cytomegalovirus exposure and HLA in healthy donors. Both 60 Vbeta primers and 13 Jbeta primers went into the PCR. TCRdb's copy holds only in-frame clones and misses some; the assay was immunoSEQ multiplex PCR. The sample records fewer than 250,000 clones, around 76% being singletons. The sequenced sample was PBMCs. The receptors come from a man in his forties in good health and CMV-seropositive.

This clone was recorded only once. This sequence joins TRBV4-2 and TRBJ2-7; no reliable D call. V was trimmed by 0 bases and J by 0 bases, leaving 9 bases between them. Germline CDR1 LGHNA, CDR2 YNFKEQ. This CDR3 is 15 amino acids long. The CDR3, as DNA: TGTGCCAGCAGCCAAGATCTAGGTAGCTCCTACGAGCAGTACTTC. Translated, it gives CASSQDLGSSYEQYF.

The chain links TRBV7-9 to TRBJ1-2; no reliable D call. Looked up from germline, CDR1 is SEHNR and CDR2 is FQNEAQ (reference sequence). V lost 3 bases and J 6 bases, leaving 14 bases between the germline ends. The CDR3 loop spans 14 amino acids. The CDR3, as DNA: TGTGCCAGCAGCTTTGGAGGGAAGTCGGATGGCTACACCTTC. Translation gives CASSFGGKSDGYTF.

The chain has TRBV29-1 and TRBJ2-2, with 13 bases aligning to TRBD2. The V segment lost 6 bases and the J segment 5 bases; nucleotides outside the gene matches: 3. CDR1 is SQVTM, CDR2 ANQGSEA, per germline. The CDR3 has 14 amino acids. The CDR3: CSVGGLAGTGELFF. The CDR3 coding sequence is TGCAGCGTCGGGGGACTAGCGGGGACCGGGGAGCTGTTTTTT.

The CDR3 coding sequence is TGTGCCAGCAGCCGACTAGCGGGAGGAGGGGATGAGCAGTTCTTC. Protein: CASSRLAGGGDEQFF. The chain couples TRBV5-8 to TRBJ2-1, with TRBD2 identical over 13 bases. The trim removed 4 bases at V and 8 bases at J, leaving 6 bases unmatched. Germline values: CDR1 SGHTS, CDR2 YDEGEE. There are 15 residues in the CDR3.

CDR3 coding DNA: TGTGCCAGCAGCCAAGAGGGGCTAGCGGCGGGGGAGACCCAGTACTTC. Translating gives CASSQEGLAAGETQYF. V usage is TRBV4-2 and J usage is TRBJ2-5; 7 bases align to TRBD2. V shed 0 bases and J 5 bases; nucleotides not matched to a gene: 9. The CDR3 spans 16 residues. From germline, CDR1 is LGHNA and CDR2 YNFKEQ.

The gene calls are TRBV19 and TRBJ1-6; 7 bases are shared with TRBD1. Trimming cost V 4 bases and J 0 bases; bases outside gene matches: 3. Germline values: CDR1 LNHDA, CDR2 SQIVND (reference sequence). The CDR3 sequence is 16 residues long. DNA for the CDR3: TGTGCCAGTAGTAAGGGACAGAGCTCCTATAATTCACCCCTCCACTTT. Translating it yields CASSKGQSSYNSPLHF.

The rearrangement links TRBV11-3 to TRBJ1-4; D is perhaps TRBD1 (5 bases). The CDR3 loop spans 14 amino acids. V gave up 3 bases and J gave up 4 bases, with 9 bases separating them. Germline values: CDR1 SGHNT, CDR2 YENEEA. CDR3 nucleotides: TGTGCCAGCAGCTTGGGGGGAGATAATGAAAAACTGTTTTTT. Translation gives CASSLGGDNEKLFF.

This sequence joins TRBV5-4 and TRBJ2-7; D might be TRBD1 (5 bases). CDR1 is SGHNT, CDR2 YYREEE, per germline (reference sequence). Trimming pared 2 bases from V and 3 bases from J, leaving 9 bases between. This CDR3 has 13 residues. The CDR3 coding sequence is TGTGCCAGCAGCTTCTCAGGGATCTACGAGCAGTACGTC. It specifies CASSFSGIYEQYV.

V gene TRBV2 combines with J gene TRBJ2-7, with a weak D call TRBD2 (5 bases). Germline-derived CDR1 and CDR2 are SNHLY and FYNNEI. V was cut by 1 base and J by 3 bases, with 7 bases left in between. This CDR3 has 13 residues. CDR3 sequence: CASSEGRYYEQYF. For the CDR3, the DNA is TGTGCCAGCAGTGAAGGGAGGTACTACGAGCAGTACTTC.

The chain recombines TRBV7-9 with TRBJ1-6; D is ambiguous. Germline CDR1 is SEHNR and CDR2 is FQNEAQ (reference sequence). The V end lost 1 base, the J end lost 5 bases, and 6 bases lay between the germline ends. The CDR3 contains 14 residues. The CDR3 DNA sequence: TGTGCCAGCAGCTTAGAAGTAGATAATTCACCCCTCCACTTT. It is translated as CASSLEVDNSPLHF.

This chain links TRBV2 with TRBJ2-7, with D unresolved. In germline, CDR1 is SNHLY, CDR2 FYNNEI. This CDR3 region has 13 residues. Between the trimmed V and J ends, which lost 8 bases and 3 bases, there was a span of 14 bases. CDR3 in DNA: TGTGCCAGCCTCAAAAGCGAAGGCTACGAGCAGTACTTC. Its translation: CASLKSEGYEQYF. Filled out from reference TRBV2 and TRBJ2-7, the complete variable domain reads EPEVTQTPSHQVTQMGQEVILRCVPISNHLYFYWYRQILGQKVEFLVSFYNNEISEKSEIFDDQFSVERPDGSNFTLKIRSTKLEDSAMYFCASLKSEGYEQYFGPGTRLTVT.

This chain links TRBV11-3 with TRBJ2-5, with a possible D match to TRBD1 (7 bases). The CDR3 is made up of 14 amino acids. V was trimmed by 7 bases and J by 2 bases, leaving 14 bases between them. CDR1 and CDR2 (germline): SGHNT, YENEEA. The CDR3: CASKEGAGQETQYF. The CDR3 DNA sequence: TGTGCCAGCAAGGAGGGGGCAGGGCAAGAGACCCAGTACTTC.

Here the CDR3 reads CASSYLTGSFETQYF. For the CDR3, the DNA is TGTGCCAGCAGTTACCTAACAGGGTCCTTCGAGACCCAGTACTTC. The gene calls are TRBV6-6 and TRBJ2-5, with TRBD1 as a possible D gene (6 bases). The V gene lost 2 bases and the J gene lost 5 bases, with 15 bases spanning the gap. The CDR3 is 15 amino acids. Germline CDR1 is MNHNY and CDR2 is SVGAGI (reference sequence).